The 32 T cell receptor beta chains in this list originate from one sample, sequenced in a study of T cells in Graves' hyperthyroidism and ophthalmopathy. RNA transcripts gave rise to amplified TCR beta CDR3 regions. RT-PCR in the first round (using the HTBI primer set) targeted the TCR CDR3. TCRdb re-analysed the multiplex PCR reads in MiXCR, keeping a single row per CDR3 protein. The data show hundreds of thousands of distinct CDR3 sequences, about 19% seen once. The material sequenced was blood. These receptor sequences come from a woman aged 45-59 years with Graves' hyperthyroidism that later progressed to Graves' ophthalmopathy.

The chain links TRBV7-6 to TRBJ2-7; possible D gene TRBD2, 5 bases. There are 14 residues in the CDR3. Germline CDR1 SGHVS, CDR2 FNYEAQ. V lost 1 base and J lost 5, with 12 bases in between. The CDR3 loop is CASSLGGQYHEQYF. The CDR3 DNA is TGTGCCAGCAGCTTAGGAGGGCAATACCACGAGCAGTACTTC.

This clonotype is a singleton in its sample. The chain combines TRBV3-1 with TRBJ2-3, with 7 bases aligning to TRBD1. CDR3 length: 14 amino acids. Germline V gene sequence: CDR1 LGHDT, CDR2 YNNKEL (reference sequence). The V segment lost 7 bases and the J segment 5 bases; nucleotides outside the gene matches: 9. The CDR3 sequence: CASMGQRTRDTQYF. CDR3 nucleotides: TGTGCCAGCATGGGACAGCGAACACGAGATACGCAGTATTTT.

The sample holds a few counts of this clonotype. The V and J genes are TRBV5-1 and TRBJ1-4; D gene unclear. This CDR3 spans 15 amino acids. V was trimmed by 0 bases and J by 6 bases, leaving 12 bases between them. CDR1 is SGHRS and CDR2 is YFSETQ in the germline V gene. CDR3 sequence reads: CASSLGETGYEKLFF. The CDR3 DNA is TGCGCCAGCAGCTTGGGAGAAACGGGGTATGAAAAACTGTTTTTT.

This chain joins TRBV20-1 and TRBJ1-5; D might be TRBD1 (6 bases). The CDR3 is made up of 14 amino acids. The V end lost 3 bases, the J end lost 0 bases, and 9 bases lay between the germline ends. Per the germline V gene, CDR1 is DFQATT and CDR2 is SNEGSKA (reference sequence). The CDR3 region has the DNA TGCAGTGCTAGTAAGGGGGGTAGCAATCAGCCCCAGCATTTT. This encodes CSASKGGSNQPQHF.

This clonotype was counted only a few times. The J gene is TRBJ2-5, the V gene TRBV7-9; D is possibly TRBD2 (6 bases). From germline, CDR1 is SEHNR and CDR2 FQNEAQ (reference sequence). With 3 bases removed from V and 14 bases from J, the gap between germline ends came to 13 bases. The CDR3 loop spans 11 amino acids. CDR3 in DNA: TGTGCCAGCAGCTTCCCCGGGACTGAATACTTC. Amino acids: CASSFPGTEYF.

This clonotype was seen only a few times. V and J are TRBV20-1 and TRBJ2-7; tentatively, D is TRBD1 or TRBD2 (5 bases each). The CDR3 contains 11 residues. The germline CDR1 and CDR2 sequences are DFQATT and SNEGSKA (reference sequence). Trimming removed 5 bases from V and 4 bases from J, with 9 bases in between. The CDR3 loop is CSAVEGYEQYF. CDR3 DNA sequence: TGCAGTGCTGTCGAGGGGTACGAGCAGTACTTC.

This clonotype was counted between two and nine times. The CDR3 region has the DNA TGTGCCAGCAGCAAATACAGGGGGCCTGAAGCTTTCTTT. This encodes CASSKYRGPEAFF. The chain links TRBV7-2 to TRBJ1-1; 9 bases map to TRBD1. Germline trimming cut 5 bases from V and 6 bases from J; bases unmatched to any gene: 4. The CDR3 sequence is 13 residues long. CDR1 and CDR2 from the germline V gene are SGHTA and FQGNSA.

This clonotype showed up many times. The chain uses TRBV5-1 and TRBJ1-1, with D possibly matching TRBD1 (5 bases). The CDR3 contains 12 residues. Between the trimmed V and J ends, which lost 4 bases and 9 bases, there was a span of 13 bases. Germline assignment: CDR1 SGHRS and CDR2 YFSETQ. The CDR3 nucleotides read TGCGCCAGCAGCCCCCAGGGAGGGAAAGCTTTCTTT. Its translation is CASSPQGGKAFF.

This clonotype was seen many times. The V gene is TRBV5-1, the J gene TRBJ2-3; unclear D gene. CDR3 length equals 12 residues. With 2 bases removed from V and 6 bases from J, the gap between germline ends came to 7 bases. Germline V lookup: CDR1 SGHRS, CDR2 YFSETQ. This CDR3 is CASSLSSDTQYF. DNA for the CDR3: TGCGCCAGCAGCTTATCGTCTGATACGCAGTATTTT.

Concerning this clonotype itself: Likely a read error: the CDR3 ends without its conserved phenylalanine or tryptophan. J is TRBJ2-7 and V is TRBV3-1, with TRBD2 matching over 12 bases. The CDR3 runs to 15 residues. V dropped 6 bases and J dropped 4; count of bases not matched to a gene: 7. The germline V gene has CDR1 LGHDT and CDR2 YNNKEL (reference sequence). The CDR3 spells CASSLPGTSGYEQYL. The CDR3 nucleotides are TGTGCCAGCAGTCTCCCCGGGACTAGCGGGTACGAGCAGTACCTC.

The CDR3 is CASSPGQSPEQYF. The CDR3 bases are TGTGCCAGCTCACCGGGACAGAGTCCCGAGCAGTACTTC. V and J are TRBV18 and TRBJ2-7; 7 bases map to TRBD1. Germline CDR1 and CDR2: KGHSH and LQKENI. After removal of 3 bases from V and 6 bases from J, the junction contained 5 bases not matched to a gene. The CDR3 sequence is 13 residues long.

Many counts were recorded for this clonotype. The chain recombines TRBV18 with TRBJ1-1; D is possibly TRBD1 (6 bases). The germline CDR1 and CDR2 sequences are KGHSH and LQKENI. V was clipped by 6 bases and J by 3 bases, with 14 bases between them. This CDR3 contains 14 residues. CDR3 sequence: CASSRTGLDTEAFF. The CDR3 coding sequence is TGTGCCAGCTCCCGAACAGGGCTGGACACTGAAGCTTTCTTT.

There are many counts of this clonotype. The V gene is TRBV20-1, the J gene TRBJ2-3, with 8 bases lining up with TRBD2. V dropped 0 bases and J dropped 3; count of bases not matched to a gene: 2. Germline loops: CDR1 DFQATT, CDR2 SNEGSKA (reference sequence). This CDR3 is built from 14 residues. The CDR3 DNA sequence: TGCAGTGCTAGAGATCCGGGGGGGACAGATACGCAGTATTTT. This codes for CSARDPGGTDTQYF.

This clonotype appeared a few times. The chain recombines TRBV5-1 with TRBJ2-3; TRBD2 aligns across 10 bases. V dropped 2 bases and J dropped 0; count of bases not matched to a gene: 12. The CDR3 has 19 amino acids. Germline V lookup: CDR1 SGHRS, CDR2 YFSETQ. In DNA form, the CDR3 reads TGCGCCAGCAGCTTAAGACCTAGCGGGGGTGTCGGGAGCACAGATACGCAGTATTTT. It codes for CASSLRPSGGVGSTDTQYF.

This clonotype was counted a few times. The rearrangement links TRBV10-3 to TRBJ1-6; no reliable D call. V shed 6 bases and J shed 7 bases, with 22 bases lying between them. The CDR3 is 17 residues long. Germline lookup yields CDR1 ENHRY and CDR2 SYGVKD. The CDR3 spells CAISQTIQTRTNSPLHF. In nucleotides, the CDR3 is TGTGCCATCAGCCAAACGATCCAGACACGAACCAATTCACCCCTCCACTTT.

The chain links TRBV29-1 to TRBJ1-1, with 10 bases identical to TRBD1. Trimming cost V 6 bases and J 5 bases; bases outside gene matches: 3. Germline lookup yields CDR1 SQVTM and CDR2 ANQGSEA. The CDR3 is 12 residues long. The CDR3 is CSVPGQGTEAFF. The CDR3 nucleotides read TGCAGCGTCCCGGGACAGGGGACTGAAGCTTTCTTT.

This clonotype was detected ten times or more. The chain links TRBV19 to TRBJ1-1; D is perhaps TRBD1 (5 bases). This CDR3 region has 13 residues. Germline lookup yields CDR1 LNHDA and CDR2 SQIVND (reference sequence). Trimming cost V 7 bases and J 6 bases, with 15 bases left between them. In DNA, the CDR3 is TGTGCCAGTACGGTCCAGGGACGGGCTGAAGCTTTCTTT. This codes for CASTVQGRAEAFF.

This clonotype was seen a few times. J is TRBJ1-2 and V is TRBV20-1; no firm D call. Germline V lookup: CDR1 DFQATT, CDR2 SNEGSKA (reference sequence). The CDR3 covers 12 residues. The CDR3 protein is CSPQTPNYGYTF. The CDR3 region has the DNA TGCAGCCCACAAACGCCTAACTATGGCTACACCTTC.

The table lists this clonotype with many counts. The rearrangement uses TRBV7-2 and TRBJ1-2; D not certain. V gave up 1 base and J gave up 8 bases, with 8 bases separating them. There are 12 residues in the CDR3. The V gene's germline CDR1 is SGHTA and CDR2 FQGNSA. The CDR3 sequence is CASSLGVAGYTF. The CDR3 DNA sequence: TGTGCCAGCAGCTTAGGAGTGGCCGGCTACACCTTC.

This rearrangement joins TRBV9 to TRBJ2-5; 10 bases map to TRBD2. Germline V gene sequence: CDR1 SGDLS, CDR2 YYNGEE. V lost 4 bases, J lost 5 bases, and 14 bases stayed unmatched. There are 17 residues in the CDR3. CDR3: CASSPRWSGGARETQYF. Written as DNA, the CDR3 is TGTGCCAGCAGCCCGCGGTGGAGCGGGGGGGCGCGGGAGACCCAGTACTTC. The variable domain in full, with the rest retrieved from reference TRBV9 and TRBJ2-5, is DSGVTQTPKHLITATGQRVTLRCSPRSGDLSVYWYQQSLDQGLQFLIQYYNGEERAKGNILERFSAQQFPDLHSELNLSSLELGDSALYFCASSPRWSGGARETQYFGPGTRLLVL.

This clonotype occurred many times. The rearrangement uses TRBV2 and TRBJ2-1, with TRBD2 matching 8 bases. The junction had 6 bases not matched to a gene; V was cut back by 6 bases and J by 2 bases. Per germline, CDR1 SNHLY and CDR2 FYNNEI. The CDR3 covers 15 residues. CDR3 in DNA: TGTGCCAGCAGGGCAACGGGGGGGCCCTACAATGAGCAGTTCTTC. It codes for CASRATGGPYNEQFF.

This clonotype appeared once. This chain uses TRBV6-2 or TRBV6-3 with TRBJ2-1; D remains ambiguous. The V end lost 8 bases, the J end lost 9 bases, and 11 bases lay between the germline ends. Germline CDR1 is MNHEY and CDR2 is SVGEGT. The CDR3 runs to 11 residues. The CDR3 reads CASGGEGEQFF. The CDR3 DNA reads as TGTGCCAGCGGCGGAGAAGGTGAGCAGTTCTTC.

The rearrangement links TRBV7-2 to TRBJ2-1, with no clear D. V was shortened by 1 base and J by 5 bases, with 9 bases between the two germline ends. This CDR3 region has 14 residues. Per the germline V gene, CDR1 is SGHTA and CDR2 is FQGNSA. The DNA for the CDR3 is TGTGCCAGCAGCTTAGGTTCGGCTAACAATGAGCAGTTCTTC. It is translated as CASSLGSANNEQFF.

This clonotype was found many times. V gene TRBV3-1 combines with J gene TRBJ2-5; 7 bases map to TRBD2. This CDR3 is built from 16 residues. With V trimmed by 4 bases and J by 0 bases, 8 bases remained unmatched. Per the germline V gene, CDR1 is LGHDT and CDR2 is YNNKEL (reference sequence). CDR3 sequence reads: CASSREPGTNQETQYF. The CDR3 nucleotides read TGTGCCAGCAGCCGAGAACCCGGGACTAACCAAGAGACCCAGTACTTC.

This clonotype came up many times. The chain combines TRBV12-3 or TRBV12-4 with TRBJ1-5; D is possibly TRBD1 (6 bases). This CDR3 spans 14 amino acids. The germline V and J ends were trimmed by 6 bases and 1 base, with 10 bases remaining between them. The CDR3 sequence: CASRSTGSNQPQHF. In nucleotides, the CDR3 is TGTGCCAGCAGGAGCACAGGGAGCAATCAGCCCCAGCATTTT.

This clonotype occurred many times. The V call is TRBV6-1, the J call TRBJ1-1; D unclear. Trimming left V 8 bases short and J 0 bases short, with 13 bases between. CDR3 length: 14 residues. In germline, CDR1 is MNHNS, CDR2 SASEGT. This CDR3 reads CASQEGLMNTEAFF. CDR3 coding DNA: TGTGCCAGCCAGGAAGGACTGATGAACACTGAAGCTTTCTTT.

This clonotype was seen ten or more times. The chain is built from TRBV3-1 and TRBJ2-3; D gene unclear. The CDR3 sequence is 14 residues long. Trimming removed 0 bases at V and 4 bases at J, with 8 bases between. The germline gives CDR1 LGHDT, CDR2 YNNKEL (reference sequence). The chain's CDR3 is CASSQDWLSDTQYF. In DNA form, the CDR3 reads TGTGCCAGCAGCCAAGATTGGCTTTCAGATACGCAGTATTTT.

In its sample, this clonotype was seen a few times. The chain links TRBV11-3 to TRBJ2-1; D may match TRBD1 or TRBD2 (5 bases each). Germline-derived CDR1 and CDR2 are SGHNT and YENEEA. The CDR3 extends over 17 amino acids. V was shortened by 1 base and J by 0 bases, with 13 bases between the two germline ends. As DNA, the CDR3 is TGTGCCAGCAGCTTAGGAACGGGGCGTGGCTCCTACAATGAGCAGTTCTTC. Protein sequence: CASSLGTGRGSYNEQFF.

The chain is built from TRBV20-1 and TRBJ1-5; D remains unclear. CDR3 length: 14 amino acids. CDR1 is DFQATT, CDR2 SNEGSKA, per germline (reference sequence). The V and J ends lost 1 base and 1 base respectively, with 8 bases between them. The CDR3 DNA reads TGCAGTGCTAGAGGGGTGGGGAGCAATCAGCCCCAGCATTTT. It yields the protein CSARGVGSNQPQHF.

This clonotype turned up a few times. The CDR3 bases are TGCAGTGCTAGAAAGCGGACAGGGCTGACCTTTCATAATGAAAAACTGTTTTTT. Translating it yields CSARKRTGLTFHNEKLFF. The rearrangement joins TRBV20-1 to TRBJ1-4, with TRBD1 identical over 8 bases. This CDR3 spans 18 amino acids. V was clipped by 2 bases and J by 4 bases; unmatched bases: 15. Germline V gene sequence: CDR1 DFQATT, CDR2 SNEGSKA (reference sequence).

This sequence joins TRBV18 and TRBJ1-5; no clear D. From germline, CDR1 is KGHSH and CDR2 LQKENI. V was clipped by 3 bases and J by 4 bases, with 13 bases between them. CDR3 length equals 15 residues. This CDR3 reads CASSPLPGSNQPQHF. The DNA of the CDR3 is TGTGCCAGCTCACCCCTCCCAGGCTCTAATCAGCCCCAGCATTTT.

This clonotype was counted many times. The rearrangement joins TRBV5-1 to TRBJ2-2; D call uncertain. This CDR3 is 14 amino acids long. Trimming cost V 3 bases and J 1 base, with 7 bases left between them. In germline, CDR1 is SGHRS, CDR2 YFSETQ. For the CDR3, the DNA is TGCGCCAGCAGCTCGTCAGGGAACACCGGGGAGCTGTTTTTT. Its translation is CASSSSGNTGELFF.